This is a list of T cell receptor beta chains from one sample in a study of blood T cell repertoires in COVID-19. The protocol was immunoSEQ multiplex PCR, while the TCRdb copy is restricted to in-frame clones and leaves out a portion. The repertoire holds approximately 220,000 clones, roughly 90% seen once, with roughly 4% in the top ten. Input material: PBMCs or T cells enriched from blood (not recorded which). These receptors all stem from a woman aged 25 to 45 who had been exposed to COVID-19. CDR3s include the opening cysteine and the closing phenylalanine or tryptophan. D genes are given only for firm matches. Clone size, where shown, is once, few, many, or a class for clones that have expanded.

size: -; J: TRBJ1-2; D: TRBD1; V: TRBV18; CDR3: CASSPAGTGTNYGYTF; DNA: TGTGCCAGCTCACCGGCGGGGACAGGGACTAACTATGGCTACACCTTC
size: -; J: TRBJ1-6; D: -; V: TRBV2; CDR3: CASCGGSYNSPLHF; DNA: TGTGCCAGCTGCGGGGGGTCCTATAATTCACCCCTCCACTTT
size: -; J: TRBJ1-2; D: -; V: TRBV30; CDR3: CAWSVRQGLGYTF; DNA: TGTGCCTGGAGTGTAAGGCAGGGGTTGGGCTACACCTTC
size: -; J: TRBJ1-6; D: TRBD1; V: TRBV5-1; CDR3: CASSPGQGNSPLHF; DNA: TGCGCCAGCAGCCCTGGACAGGGGAATTCACCCCTCCACTTT
size: -; J: TRBJ1-2; D: -; V: TRBV5-1; CDR3: CASSSAGTEYGYTF; DNA: TGCGCCAGCAGCTCCGCCGGGACTGAGTATGGCTACACCTTC
size: -; J: TRBJ2-3; D: -; V: TRBV12-3/TRBV12-4; CDR3: CASSLASNTQYF; DNA: TGTGCCAGCAGTTTAGCTTCAAATACGCAGTATTTT
size: -; J: TRBJ1-2; D: -; V: TRBV7-2; CDR3: CASSTRGSPTF; DNA: TGTGCCAGCAGTACTCGGGGTTCGCCCACCTTC
size: -; J: TRBJ1-5; D: -; V: TRBV5-8; CDR3: CASSLGTTGNNQPQHF; DNA: TGTGCCAGCAGCTTGGGGACTACAGGTAACAATCAGCCCCAGCATTTT
size: -; J: TRBJ2-3; D: TRBD2; V: TRBV3-1/TRBV3-2; CDR3: CASSTLLAGGTDTQYF; DNA: TGTGCCAGCAGCACACTGCTAGCGGGGGGCACAGATACGCAGTATTTT
size: -; J: TRBJ2-3; D: TRBD1; V: TRBV11-2; CDR3: CASSPIRQGATDTQYF; DNA: TGTGCCAGCAGCCCTATTCGACAGGGGGCCACAGATACGCAGTATTTT
size: -; J: TRBJ1-1; D: TRBD1; V: TRBV30; CDR3: CAWKRQGNTEAFF; DNA: TGTGCCTGGAAAAGACAGGGGAACACTGAAGCTTTCTTT
size: -; J: TRBJ2-3; D: TRBD2; V: TRBV7-3; CDR3: CASSLNPPIPSGGSTDTQYF; DNA: TGTGCCAGCAGCTTAAATCCGCCTATCCCTAGCGGGGGTAGCACAGATACGCAGTATTTT
size: few; J: TRBJ2-6; D: TRBD1; V: TRBV9; CDR3: CASSDVTGLRANVLTF; DNA: TGTGCCAGCAGCGATGTGACAGGGTTACGGGCCAACGTCCTGACTTTC
size: -; J: TRBJ1-2; D: TRBD1; V: TRBV2; CDR3: CASSEAPPTGSYGYTF; DNA: TGTGCCAGCAGTGAAGCCCCCCCGACAGGGAGCTATGGCTACACCTTC
size: -; J: TRBJ1-1; D: TRBD1; V: TRBV20-1; CDR3: CSASPRTGDTEAFF; DNA: TGCAGTGCTAGTCCCAGGACAGGGGATACTGAAGCTTTCTTT
size: -; J: TRBJ1-1; D: -; V: TRBV3-1/TRBV3-2; CDR3: CASRRYTGTPEHETEAFF; DNA: TGTGCCAGCAGGAGATACACCGGGACACCTGAACATGAGACTGAAGCTTTCTTT
size: once; J: TRBJ1-4; D: -; V: TRBV4-2; CDR3: CASSQDRTTGRGEKLFF; DNA: TGTGCCAGCAGCCAAGATCGGACGACAGGTCGAGGTGAAAAACTGTTTTTT
size: -; J: TRBJ2-7; D: TRBD1; V: TRBV28; CDR3: CASRGSLGTGLYEQYF; DNA: TGTGCCAGCAGGGGAAGCCTGGGGACAGGGTTGTACGAGCAGTACTTC
size: once; J: TRBJ2-2; D: TRBD2; V: TRBV5-8; CDR3: CASSLGGAQLFF; DNA: TGTGCCAGCAGCCTCGGGGGGGCCCAACTGTTTTTT
size: -; J: TRBJ1-4; D: -; V: TRBV30; CDR3: CAWTANEKLFF; DNA: TGTGCCTGGACCGCGAATGAAAAACTGTTTTTT
size: -; J: TRBJ1-6; D: TRBD1; V: TRBV2; CDR3: CASSGGQGNSPLHF; DNA: TGTGCCAGCAGTGGGGGACAGGGTAATTCACCCCTCCACTTT
size: -; J: TRBJ1-4; D: -; V: TRBV19; CDR3: CASSTRTVSEKLFF; DNA: TGTGCCAGTAGTACGCGGACAGTTAGTGAAAAACTGTTTTTT
size: -; J: TRBJ2-5; D: TRBD2; V: TRBV24-1; CDR3: CATSDLTSGGSETQYF; DNA: TGTGCCACCAGTGATCTGACTAGCGGGGGGTCGGAGACCCAGTACTTC
size: -; J: TRBJ1-5; D: TRBD1; V: TRBV5-6; CDR3: CASSPQGYDQPQHF; DNA: TGTGCCAGCAGTCCACAGGGGTACGATCAGCCCCAGCATTTT
size: -; J: TRBJ2-1; D: -; V: TRBV27; CDR3: CASSSSDRYNEQFF; DNA: TGTGCCAGCAGTTCCTCGGACAGATACAATGAGCAGTTCTTC
size: -; J: TRBJ2-2; D: -; V: TRBV10-1; CDR3: CASCGSDTGELFF; DNA: TGCGCCAGCTGCGGGTCGGACACCGGGGAGCTGTTTTTT
size: -; J: TRBJ2-5; D: TRBD2; V: TRBV7-3; CDR3: CASSLTSGGEETQYF; DNA: TGTGCCAGCAGCTTAACTAGCGGGGGCGAAGAGACCCAGTACTTC
size: -; J: TRBJ1-1; D: -; V: TRBV9; CDR3: CASSVSPTGEAFF; DNA: TGTGCCAGCAGCGTCTCCCCGACAGGAGAAGCTTTCTTT
size: -; J: TRBJ1-2; D: -; V: TRBV5-5; CDR3: CASSPREEVGYGYTF; DNA: TGTGCCAGCAGCCCACGGGAGGAGGTTGGCTATGGCTACACCTTC
size: once; J: TRBJ2-7; D: -; V: TRBV11-2; CDR3: CASSLVRQGLSYEQYF; DNA: TGTGCCAGCAGCTTAGTTAGGCAGGGCCTCTCCTACGAGCAGTACTTC
size: -; J: TRBJ2-7; D: -; V: TRBV18; CDR3: CASSPKDTYEQYF; DNA: TGTGCCAGCTCACCGAAAGACACCTACGAGCAGTACTTC
size: -; J: TRBJ1-2; D: -; V: TRBV6-5; CDR3: CASSYSYNSNYGYTF; DNA: TGTGCCAGCAGTTACTCGTACAACAGTAACTATGGCTACACCTTC
size: -; J: TRBJ1-4; D: TRBD1; V: TRBV5-1; CDR3: CASSLGQGTNEKLFF; DNA: TGCGCCAGCAGCTTGGGACAGGGAACTAATGAAAAACTGTTTTTT
size: -; J: TRBJ1-1; D: TRBD1; V: TRBV19; CDR3: CASSIQGVGSTEAFF; DNA: TGTGCCAGTAGTATTCAGGGGGTTGGGAGCACTGAAGCTTTCTTT
size: -; J: TRBJ2-2; D: -; V: TRBV18; CDR3: CASSPGQGLTGELFF; DNA: TGTGCCAGCTCACCAGGGCAGGGGCTCACCGGGGAGCTGTTTTTT
size: -; J: TRBJ2-1; D: TRBD2; V: TRBV5-1; CDR3: CASYLAGGRNEQFF; DNA: TGCGCCAGCTACCTAGCGGGGGGGCGAAATGAGCAGTTCTTC
size: few; J: TRBJ2-1; D: TRBD2; V: TRBV2; CDR3: CASRTSVAGNEQFF; DNA: TGTGCCAGCCGAACTAGCGTCGCGGGGAATGAGCAGTTCTTC
size: -; J: TRBJ1-5; D: TRBD1; V: TRBV7-2; CDR3: CASSLSGGSNQPQHF; DNA: TGTGCCAGCAGCTTATCAGGGGGCAGCAATCAGCCCCAGCATTTT
size: -; J: TRBJ1-1; D: TRBD1; V: TRBV19; CDR3: CASSTRTGRMNTEAFF; DNA: TGTGCCAGTAGTACACGGACAGGTAGAATGAACACTGAAGCTTTCTTT
size: -; J: TRBJ1-4; D: -; V: TRBV6-5; CDR3: CASSTYKAGEKLFF; DNA: TGTGCCAGCAGTACATACAAGGCGGGTGAAAAACTGTTTTTT
size: few; J: TRBJ1-5; D: TRBD1; V: TRBV7-8; CDR3: CASRLDRVGNQPQHF; DNA: TGTGCCAGCAGGCTCGACAGGGTCGGCAATCAGCCCCAGCATTTT
size: -; J: TRBJ2-1; D: TRBD2; V: TRBV9; CDR3: CASSPIGAGGYNEQFF; DNA: TGTGCCAGCAGCCCCATAGGGGCGGGGGGATACAATGAGCAGTTCTTC
size: -; J: TRBJ1-1; D: -; V: TRBV30; CDR3: CACEGGRGEAFF; DNA: TGTGCCTGCGAGGGAGGGCGCGGTGAAGCTTTCTTT
size: -; J: TRBJ1-5; D: TRBD1; V: TRBV29-1; CDR3: CSARTGPDQPQHF; DNA: TGCAGCGCTCGGACAGGCCCAGATCAGCCCCAGCATTTT
size: once; J: TRBJ2-4; D: -; V: TRBV21-1; CDR3: CASSEKSGRLAKNIQYF; DNA: TGTGCCAGCAGCGAAAAGTCGGGAAGACTAGCCAAAAACATTCAGTACTTC
size: -; J: TRBJ1-1; D: -; V: TRBV3-1/TRBV3-2; CDR3: CASSAGTEAFF; DNA: TGTGCCAGCAGTGCCGGGACAGAAGCTTTCTTT